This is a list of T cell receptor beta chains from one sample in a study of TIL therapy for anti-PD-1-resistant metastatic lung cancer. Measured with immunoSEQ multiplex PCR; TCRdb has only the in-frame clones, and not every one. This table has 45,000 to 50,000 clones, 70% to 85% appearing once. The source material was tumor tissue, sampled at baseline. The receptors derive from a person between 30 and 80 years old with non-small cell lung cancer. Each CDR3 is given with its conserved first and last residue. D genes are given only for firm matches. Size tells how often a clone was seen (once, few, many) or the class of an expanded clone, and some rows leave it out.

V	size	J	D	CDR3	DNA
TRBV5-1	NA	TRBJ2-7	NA	CASSLVGSSYEQYF	TGCGCCAGCAGCTTGGTGGGCTCCTCCTACGAGCAGTACTTC
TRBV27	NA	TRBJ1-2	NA	CASKPLGSNYGYTF	TGTGCCAGCAAGCCCCTGGGCTCTAACTATGGCTACACCTTC
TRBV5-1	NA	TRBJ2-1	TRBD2	CASSSGLAGSLHVQFF	TGCGCCAGCAGCTCGGGTCTAGCGGGGAGCCTACACGTGCAGTTCTTC
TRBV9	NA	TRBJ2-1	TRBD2	CASSVGLGLAGIDAFF	TGTGCCAGCAGCGTAGGTCTAGGACTAGCGGGGATAGATGCGTTCTTC
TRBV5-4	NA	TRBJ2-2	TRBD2	CASSLDSGGNTGELFF	TGTGCCAGCAGCTTGGATAGCGGGGGGAACACCGGGGAGCTGTTTTTT
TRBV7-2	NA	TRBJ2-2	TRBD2	CASNRRAGVDTGELFF	TGTGCCAGCAACCGAAGAGCGGGAGTTGACACCGGGGAGCTGTTTTTT
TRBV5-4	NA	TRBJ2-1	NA	CASSLGVWDSENEQFF	TGTGCCAGCAGCTTGGGAGTATGGGACTCAGAGAATGAGCAGTTCTTC
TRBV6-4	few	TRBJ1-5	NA	CASSEGSNQPQHF	TGTGCCAGCAGTGAAGGTAGCAATCAGCCCCAGCATTTT
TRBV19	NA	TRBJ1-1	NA	CASSTQGWVAEAFF	TGTGCCAGTAGTACACAGGGTTGGGTAGCTGAAGCTTTCTTT
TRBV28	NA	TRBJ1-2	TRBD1	CASSLWTGPKNGYTF	TGTGCCAGCAGTTTATGGACAGGGCCGAAGAATGGCTACACCTTC
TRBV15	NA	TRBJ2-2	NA	CATSRGGAGELFF	TGTGCCACCAGCAGAGGGGGGGCCGGGGAGCTGTTTTTT
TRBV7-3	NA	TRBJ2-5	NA	CASSHPGETQYF	TGTGCCAGCAGCCACCCGGGGGAGACCCAGTACTTC
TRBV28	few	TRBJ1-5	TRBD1	CASSLSGGAKVGQPQHF	TGTGCCAGCAGTTTATCAGGGGGCGCAAAGGTGGGTCAGCCCCAGCATTTT
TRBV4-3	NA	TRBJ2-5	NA	CASSQMSTQETQYF	TGCGCCAGCAGCCAGATGTCGACCCAAGAGACCCAGTACTTC
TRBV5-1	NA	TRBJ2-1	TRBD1	CASSGQRDRAIEQFF	TGCGCCAGCAGCGGTCAGAGGGACAGGGCGATTGAGCAGTTCTTC
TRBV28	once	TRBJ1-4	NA	CASRGAPNEKLFF	TGTGCCAGCAGGGGGGCCCCTAATGAAAAACTGTTTTTT
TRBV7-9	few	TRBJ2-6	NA	CASSYRDPPDSGANVLTF	TGTGCCAGCAGCTATAGGGACCCCCCCGACTCTGGGGCCAACGTCCTGACTTTC
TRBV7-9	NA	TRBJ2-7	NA	CASSSRDEQYF	TGTGCCAGCAGCTCCAGGGACGAGCAGTACTTC
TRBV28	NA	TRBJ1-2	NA	CASSLPQDPRGYTF	TGTGCCAGCAGTTTACCCCAGGACCCGAGGGGCTACACCTTC
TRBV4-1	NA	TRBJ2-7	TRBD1	CASSHADRGLSEQYF	TGCGCCAGCAGCCATGCGGACAGGGGTTTGAGCGAGCAGTACTTC
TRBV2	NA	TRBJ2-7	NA	CASSESGPYEQYF	TGTGCCAGCAGCGAGTCCGGACCCTACGAGCAGTACTTC
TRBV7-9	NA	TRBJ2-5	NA	CASSLSGGGYQETQYF	TGTGCCAGCAGCTTATCTGGCGGCGGGTACCAAGAGACCCAGTACTTC
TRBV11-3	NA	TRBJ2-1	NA	CASSAGSSYNEQFF	TGTGCCAGCAGTGCGGGAAGCTCCTACAATGAGCAGTTCTTC
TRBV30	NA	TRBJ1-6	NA	CAWSMGGSSPLHF	TGTGCCTGGAGTATGGGAGGTAGTTCACCCCTCCACTTT
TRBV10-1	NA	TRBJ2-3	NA	CASSESNYRAGSTQYF	TGCGCCAGCAGTGAGTCGAACTACCGGGCAGGGAGTACGCAGTATTTT
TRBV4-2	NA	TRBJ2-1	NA	CASSQEFRGPGSYNEQFF	TGTGCCAGCAGCCAAGAATTCCGGGGCCCGGGCAGCTACAATGAGCAGTTCTTC
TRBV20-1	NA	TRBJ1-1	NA	CSARDPNSAFF	TGCAGTGCGCGGGACCCAAATTCAGCTTTCTTT
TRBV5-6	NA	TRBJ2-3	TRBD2	CASSLGLAGGQTQYF	TGTGCCAGCAGCTTGGGGCTAGCGGGGGGGCAAACGCAGTATTTT
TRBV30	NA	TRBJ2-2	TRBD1	CAWSVRQGARSGELFF	TGTGCCTGGAGTGTACGACAGGGGGCGAGGAGCGGGGAGCTGTTTTTT
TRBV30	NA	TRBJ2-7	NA	CAWSVFSSRRGAEQYF	TGTGCCTGGAGTGTATTTAGTTCTCGTCGGGGGGCCGAGCAGTACTTC
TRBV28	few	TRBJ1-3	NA	CASSLAGRNTIYF	TGTGCCAGCAGTTTGGCCGGTAGAAACACCATATATTTT
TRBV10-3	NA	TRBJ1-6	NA	CATKEGPENSPLHF	TGTGCCACCAAAGAGGGGCCAGAGAATTCACCCCTCCACTTT
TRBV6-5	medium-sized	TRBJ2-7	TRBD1	CASSPGQGRDEQYF	TGTGCCAGCAGCCCCGGACAGGGGCGTGACGAGCAGTACTTC
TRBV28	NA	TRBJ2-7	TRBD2	CASREREVTYEQYF	TGTGCCAGCAGGGAGCGGGAGGTGACCTACGAGCAGTACTTC
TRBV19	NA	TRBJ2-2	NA	CASRRDQAGGTWSNTGELFF	TGTGCCAGTAGGAGGGACCAGGCCGGAGGAACGTGGTCGAACACCGGGGAGCTGTTTTTT
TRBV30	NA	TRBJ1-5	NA	CAWSAERSTGSQPQHF	TGTGCCTGGAGTGCAGAAAGGAGTACGGGGTCTCAGCCCCAGCATTTT
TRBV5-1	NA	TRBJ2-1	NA	CASSRGNEQFF	TGCGCCAGCAGTCGAGGAAATGAGCAGTTCTTC
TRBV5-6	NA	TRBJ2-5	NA	CASSLDQGHQETQYF	TGTGCCAGCAGCTTGGATCAGGGGCACCAAGAGACCCAGTACTTC
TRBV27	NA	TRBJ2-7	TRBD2	CASSLLGTSGTPLGFEQYF	TGTGCCAGCAGTTTATTAGGGACTAGCGGGACTCCTCTAGGGTTCGAGCAGTACTTC
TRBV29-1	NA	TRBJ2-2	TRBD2	CSVKAGANTGELFF	TGCAGCGTTAAGGCGGGAGCGAACACCGGGGAGCTGTTTTTT
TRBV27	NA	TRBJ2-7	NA	CASSSHRVGEQYF	TGTGCCAGCAGTTCCCACAGGGTCGGGGAGCAGTACTTC
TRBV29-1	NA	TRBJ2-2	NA	CSAADTGELFF	TGCAGCGCAGCAGACACCGGGGAGCTGTTTTTT
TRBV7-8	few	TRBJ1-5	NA	CASSLVGQSNQPQHF	TGTGCCAGCAGCTTAGTCGGTCAGTCAAATCAGCCCCAGCATTTT
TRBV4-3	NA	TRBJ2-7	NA	CASSQDLGTYEQYF	TGCGCCAGCAGCCAAGATTTGGGAACCTACGAGCAGTACTTC
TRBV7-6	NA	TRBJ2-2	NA	CASSPVGVTGELFF	TGTGCCAGCAGCCCGGTGGGGGTAACCGGGGAGCTGTTTTTT
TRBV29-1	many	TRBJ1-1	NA	CSVAGLLNTEAFF	TGCAGCGTGGCGGGACTCCTGAACACTGAAGCTTTCTTT
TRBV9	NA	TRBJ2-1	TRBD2	CASSVGGSGEQFF	TGTGCCAGCAGCGTAGGAGGTAGCGGGGAGCAGTTCTTC
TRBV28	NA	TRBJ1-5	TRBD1	CASSWDRYSNQPQHF	TGTGCCAGCAGTTGGGACAGATATAGCAATCAGCCCCAGCATTTT
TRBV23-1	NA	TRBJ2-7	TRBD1	CASSLGRGHSYEQYF	TGCGCCAGCAGTCTGGGCAGGGGGCACTCCTACGAGCAGTACTTC
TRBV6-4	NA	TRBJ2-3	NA	CASSDSGPRTDTQYF	TGTGCCAGCAGTGACTCGGGACCCCGCACAGATACGCAGTATTTT
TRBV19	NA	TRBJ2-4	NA	CASSTLGGQRKNIQYF	TGTGCCAGTAGTACCCTCGGGGGGCAGAGAAAAAACATTCAGTACTTC
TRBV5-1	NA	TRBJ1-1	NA	CASSSKEDTEAFF	TGCGCCAGCAGCTCTAAAGAGGACACTGAAGCTTTCTTT
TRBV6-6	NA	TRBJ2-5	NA	CASSYSKVPQETQYF	TGTGCCAGCAGTTACTCGAAGGTGCCCCAAGAGACCCAGTACTTC